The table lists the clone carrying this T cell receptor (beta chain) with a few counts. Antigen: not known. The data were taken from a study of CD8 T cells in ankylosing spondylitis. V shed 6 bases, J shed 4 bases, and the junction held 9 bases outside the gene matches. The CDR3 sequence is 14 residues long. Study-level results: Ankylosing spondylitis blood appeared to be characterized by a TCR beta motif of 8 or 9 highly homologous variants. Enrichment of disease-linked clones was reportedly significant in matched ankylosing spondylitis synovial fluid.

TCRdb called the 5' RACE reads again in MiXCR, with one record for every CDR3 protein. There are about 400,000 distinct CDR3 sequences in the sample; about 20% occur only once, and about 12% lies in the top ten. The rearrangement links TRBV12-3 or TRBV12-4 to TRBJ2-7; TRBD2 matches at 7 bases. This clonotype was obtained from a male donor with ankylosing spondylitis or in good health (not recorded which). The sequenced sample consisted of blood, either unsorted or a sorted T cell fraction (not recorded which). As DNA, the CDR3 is TGTGCCAGCAGCCCGACGATGGGGGGGTACGAGCAGTACTTC. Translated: CASSPTMGGYEQYF.